Listed here is a single T cell receptor beta chain. Its specificity is unknown. This sample was included in a study of cytomegalovirus exposure and HLA in healthy donors. Study-wide points: Common viral pathogens were later found to be apparently linked to several of the most significant clusters. Cytomegalovirus association was assigned to under 200 TCR beta chains.

The V and J ends lost 8 bases and 4 bases, in that order; junction bases with no gene match: 5. Germline CDR1 MGHDK, CDR2 SYGVNS. The CDR3 runs 12 residues. The study ran its PCR with 60 Vbeta and 13 Jbeta primers. Clones were sequenced by immunoSEQ multiplex PCR, and TCRdb holds only the in-frame ones, with some missing. This table holds over 100,000 clones, around 84% found once. Each of the donors was a healthy bone marrow donor. Sequenced input: PBMCs. This sequence joins TRBV25-1 and TRBJ2-7; TRBD1 matches at 7 bases. The TCR sequence derives from a man aged 25 to 45 in good health and CMV-seropositive. The CDR3, as DNA: TGTGCCAGCGGACAGGCCGGGTACGAGCAGTACTTC. As protein: CASGQAGYEQYF.